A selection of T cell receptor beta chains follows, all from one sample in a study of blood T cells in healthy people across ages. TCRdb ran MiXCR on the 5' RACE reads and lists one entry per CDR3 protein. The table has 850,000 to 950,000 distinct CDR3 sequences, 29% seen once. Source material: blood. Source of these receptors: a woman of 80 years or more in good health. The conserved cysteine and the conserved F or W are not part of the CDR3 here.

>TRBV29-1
SVPLPGPWAETQY
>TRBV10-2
ASAQTDTQY
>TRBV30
AWSGPGTGRTEAF
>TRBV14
ASSSGRRVGYT
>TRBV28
ASGRVLARRNEKLF
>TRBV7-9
ASSQSGRGNEKLF
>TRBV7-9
GSSLVDSNGGYT
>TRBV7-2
ASSKSGQRNQPQH
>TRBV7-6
ASSLVQNSYEQY
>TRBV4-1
ASSQVLQAMNTEAF
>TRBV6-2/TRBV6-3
ASSSQGFEAF
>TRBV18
ASSPIPSGSNYGYT
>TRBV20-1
SARDLAKTNQPQH
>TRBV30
AWTKGARRGYT
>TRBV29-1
SVERRQYNEQF
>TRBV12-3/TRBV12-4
ASSPQAMSTDTQY
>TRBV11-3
ASSGGPGPQNTEAF